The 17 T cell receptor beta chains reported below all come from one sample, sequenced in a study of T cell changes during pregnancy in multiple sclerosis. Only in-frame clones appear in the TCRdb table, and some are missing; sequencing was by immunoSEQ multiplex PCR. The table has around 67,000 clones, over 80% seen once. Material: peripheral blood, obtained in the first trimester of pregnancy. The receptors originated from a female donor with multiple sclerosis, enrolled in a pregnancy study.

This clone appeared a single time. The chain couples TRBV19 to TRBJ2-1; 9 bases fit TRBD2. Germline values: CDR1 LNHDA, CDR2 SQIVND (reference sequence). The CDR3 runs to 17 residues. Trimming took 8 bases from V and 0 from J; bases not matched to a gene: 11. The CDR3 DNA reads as TGTGCCAGTGGGCTAGCGGGAACTTTTAGCTCCTACAATGAGCAGTTCTTC. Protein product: CASGLAGTFSSYNEQFF.

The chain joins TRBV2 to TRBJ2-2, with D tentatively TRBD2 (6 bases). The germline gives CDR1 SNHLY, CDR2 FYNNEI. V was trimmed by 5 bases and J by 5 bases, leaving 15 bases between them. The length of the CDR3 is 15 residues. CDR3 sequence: CASSLWDFRTGELFF. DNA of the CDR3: TGTGCCAGCAGTCTCTGGGACTTTCGGACCGGGGAGCTGTTTTTT.

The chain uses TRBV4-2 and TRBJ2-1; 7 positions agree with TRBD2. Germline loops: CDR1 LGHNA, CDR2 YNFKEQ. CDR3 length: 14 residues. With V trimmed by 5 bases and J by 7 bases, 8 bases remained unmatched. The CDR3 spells CASSFGTNQNEQFF. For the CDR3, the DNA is TGTGCCAGCAGCTTCGGGACTAATCAGAATGAGCAGTTCTTC.

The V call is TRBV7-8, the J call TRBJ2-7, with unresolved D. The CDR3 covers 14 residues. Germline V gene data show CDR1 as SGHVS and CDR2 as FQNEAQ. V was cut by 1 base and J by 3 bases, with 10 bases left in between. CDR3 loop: CASSLDVFSYEQYF. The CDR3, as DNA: TGTGCCAGCAGCTTAGACGTATTCAGCTACGAGCAGTACTTC.

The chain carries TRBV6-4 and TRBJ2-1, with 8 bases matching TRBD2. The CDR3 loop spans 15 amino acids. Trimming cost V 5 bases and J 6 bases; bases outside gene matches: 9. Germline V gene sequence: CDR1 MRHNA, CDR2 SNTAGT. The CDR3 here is CASSPRAGAFNEQFF. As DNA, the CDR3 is TGTGCCAGCAGTCCTCGAGCGGGAGCCTTCAATGAGCAGTTCTTC.

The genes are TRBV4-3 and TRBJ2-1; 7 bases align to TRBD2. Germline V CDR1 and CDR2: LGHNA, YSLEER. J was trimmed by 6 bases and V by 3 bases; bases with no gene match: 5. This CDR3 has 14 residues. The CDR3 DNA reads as TGCGCCAGCAGCCATGGGCTAGCGGTCAATGAGCAGTTCTTC. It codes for CASSHGLAVNEQFF.

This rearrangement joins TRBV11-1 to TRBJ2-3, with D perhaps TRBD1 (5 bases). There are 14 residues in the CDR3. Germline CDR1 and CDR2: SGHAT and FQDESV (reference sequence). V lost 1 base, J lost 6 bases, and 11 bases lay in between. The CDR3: CASSLGAGPDTQYF. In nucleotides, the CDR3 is TGTGCCAGCAGCTTAGGGGCAGGGCCTGATACGCAGTATTTT.

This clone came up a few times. CDR3 in amino acids: CAWSVTGIDEQYF. The CDR3 DNA reads TGTGCCTGGAGTGTAACGGGGATCGACGAGCAGTACTTC. The rearrangement uses TRBV30 and TRBJ2-7; tentatively, D is TRBD2 (5 bases). The CDR3 extends over 13 amino acids. V was pared by 0 bases and J by 5 bases, with 11 bases between. Germline loops: CDR1 GTSNPN, CDR2 SVGIG (reference sequence).

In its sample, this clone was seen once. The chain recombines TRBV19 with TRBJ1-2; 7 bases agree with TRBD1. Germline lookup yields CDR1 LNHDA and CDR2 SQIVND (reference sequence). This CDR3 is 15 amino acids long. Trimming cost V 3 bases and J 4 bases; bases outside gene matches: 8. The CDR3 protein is CASSIGGTAIYGYTF. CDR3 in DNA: TGTGCCAGTAGTATTGGCGGGACAGCTATCTATGGCTACACCTTC.

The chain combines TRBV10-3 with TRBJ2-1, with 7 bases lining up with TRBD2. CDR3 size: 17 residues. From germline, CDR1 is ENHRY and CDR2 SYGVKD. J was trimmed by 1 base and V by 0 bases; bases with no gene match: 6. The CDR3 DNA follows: TGTGCCATCAGTGAGTCGGGGGGGAGTAATTCCTACAATGAGCAGTTCTTC. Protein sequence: CAISESGGSNSYNEQFF.

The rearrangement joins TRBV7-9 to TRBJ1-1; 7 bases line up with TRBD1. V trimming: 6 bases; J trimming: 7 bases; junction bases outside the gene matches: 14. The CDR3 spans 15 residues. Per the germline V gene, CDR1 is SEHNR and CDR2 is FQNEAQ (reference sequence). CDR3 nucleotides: TGTGCCAGCAGTAGCCAAGGACAGGCTTCTATTGAAGCTTTCTTT. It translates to CASSSQGQASIEAFF.

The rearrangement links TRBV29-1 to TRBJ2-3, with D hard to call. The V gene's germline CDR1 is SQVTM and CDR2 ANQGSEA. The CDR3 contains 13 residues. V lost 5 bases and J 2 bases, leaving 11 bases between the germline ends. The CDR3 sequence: CSVNGGNTDTQYF. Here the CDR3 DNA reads TGCAGCGTTAACGGCGGAAACACAGATACGCAGTATTTT.

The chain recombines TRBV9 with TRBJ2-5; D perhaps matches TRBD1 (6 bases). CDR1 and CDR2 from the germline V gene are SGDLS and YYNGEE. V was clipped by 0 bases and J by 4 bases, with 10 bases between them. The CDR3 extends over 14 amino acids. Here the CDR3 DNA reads TGTGCCAGCAGCGTAGTCGGCAGGGGAGAGACCCAGTACTTC. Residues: CASSVVGRGETQYF.

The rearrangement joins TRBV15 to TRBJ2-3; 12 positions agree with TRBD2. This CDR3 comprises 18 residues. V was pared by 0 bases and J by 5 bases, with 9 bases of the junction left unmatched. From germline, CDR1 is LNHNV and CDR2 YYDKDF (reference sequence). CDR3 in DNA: TGTGCCACCAGCAGAGATCCACTAGGGACTAGCGGGTTAGATACGCAGTATTTT. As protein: CATSRDPLGTSGLDTQYF.

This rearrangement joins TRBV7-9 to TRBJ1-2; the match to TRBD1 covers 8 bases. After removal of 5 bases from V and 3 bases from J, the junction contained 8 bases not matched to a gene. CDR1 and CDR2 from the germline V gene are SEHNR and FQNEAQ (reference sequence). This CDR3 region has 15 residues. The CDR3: CASSTDREKDYGYTF. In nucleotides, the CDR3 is TGTGCCAGCAGCACGGACAGGGAGAAGGACTATGGCTACACCTTC.

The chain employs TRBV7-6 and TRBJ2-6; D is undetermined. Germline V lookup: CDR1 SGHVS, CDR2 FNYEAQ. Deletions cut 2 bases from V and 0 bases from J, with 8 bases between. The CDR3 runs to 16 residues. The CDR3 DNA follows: TGTGCCAGCAGCTTAATTGCGTACTCTGGGGCCAACGTCCTGACTTTC. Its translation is CASSLIAYSGANVLTF.

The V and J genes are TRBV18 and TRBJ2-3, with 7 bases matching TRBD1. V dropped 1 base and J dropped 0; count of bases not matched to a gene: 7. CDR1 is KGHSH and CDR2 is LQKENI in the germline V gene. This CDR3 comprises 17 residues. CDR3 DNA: TGTGCCAGCTCACCACTCCGGACAGGTACGAGCACAGATACGCAGTATTTT. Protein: CASSPLRTGTSTDTQYF. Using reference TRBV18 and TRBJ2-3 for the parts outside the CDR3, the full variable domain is NAGVMQNPRHLVRRRGQEARLRCSPMKGHSHVYWYRQLPEEGLKFMVYLQKENIIDESGMPKERFSAEFPKEGPSILRIQQVVRGDSAAYFCASSPLRTGTSTDTQYFGPGTRLTVL.